This is a list of T cell receptor beta chains from one sample in a study of cytotoxic CD8 clonotypes in ibrutinib-treated CLL. Measured with immunoSEQ multiplex PCR; TCRdb has only the in-frame clones, and not every one. The sample records some 170,000 clones, 88% being singletons. Material: PBMCs, obtained at disease progression, from a patient treated with ibrutinib. These receptors were obtained from a human donor with chronic lymphocytic leukemia. The CDR3 runs from the conserved cysteine through the conserved F or W. The D gene is left open where the match is weak. Clone size appears in some rows only: once, few, many, or a class for an expanded clone.

TRBV7-9,TRBJ2-1,NA,TRBD2,TGTGCCAGCAGCTTAGTTGCCGGGAGGGCCGCAGGGTACAATGAGCAGTTCTTC,CASSLVAGRAAGYNEQFF
TRBV4-1,TRBJ1-2,few,TRBD1,TGCGCCAGCAGCCAGGGGGACAGGGGTTACTATGGCTACACCTTC,CASSQGDRGYYGYTF
TRBV6-1,TRBJ2-1,many,TRBD2,TGTGCCAGCAGTGGGGCGGGAGAAGCCAATGAGCAGTTCTTC,CASSGAGEANEQFF
TRBV9,TRBJ2-2,NA,NA,TGTGCCAGCAGCGTAGATCCAGGGGACACCGGGGAGCTGTTTTTT,CASSVDPGDTGELFF
TRBV21-1,TRBJ1-5,NA,NA,TGTGCCAGCAGCAAAAAGACGGACAGGGGGCGGGATCAGCCCCAGCATTTT,CASSKKTDRGRDQPQHF
TRBV7-3,TRBJ1-2,NA,NA,TGTGCCAGCAGCTCGACGCCACAGTCCTCTGGCTACACCTTC,CASSSTPQSSGYTF
TRBV28,TRBJ1-5,NA,NA,TGTGCCAGCAGTTTTAGGGACTTCGGCAATCAGCCCCAGCATTTT,CASSFRDFGNQPQHF
TRBV19,TRBJ2-2,NA,NA,TGTGCCAGTAGTATGCTACAGGCGAACACCGGGGAGCTGTTTTTT,CASSMLQANTGELFF
TRBV29-1,TRBJ2-1,NA,NA,TGCAGCACCACGCCCGGGGGCTACAATGAGCAGTTCTTC,CSTTPGGYNEQFF
TRBV19,TRBJ2-7,NA,NA,TGTGCCAGTAGTGGACACCTCCTCTCCTACGAGCAGTACTTC,CASSGHLLSYEQYF
TRBV5-1,TRBJ2-7,NA,TRBD2,TGCGCCAGCAGCGCGGGAGGGCCGGGGGAGCAGTACTTC,CASSAGGPGEQYF
TRBV28,TRBJ1-1,NA,TRBD1,TGTGCCAGCAGCCTTACAGGGGCTTCCTCTGAAGCTTTCTTT,CASSLTGASSEAFF
TRBV9,TRBJ1-5,NA,TRBD1,TGTGCCAGCAGTCGGACAGGGCTTCAGCCCCAGCATTTT,CASSRTGLQPQHF
TRBV6-5,TRBJ1-1,NA,NA,TGTGCCAGCTCGGGGGGCGTTAACACTGAAGCTTTCTTT,CASSGGVNTEAFF
TRBV4-1,TRBJ2-1,NA,NA,TGCGCCAGCAGCCAAGAAGGTGGGCTAGTTAACAAAAATGAGCAGTTCTTC,CASSQEGGLVNKNEQFF
TRBV5-6,TRBJ2-7,NA,NA,TGTGCCAGCAGCTGGAGGGCAGGGACCTACGAGCAGTACTTC,CASSWRAGTYEQYF
TRBV5-4,TRBJ2-3,NA,NA,TGTGCCAGCAGCTTGAGGACAACAGGGACCACAGATACGCAGTATTTT,CASSLRTTGTTDTQYF